The clone carrying this T cell receptor (beta chain) was counted many times. Its specificity is unknown. This entry is derived from a study of regulatory T cells in long-lasting Graves disease. The authors built TCR beta libraries using iRepertoire HTBI primers and Arm-PCR of CDR3 regions. TCRdb passed the multiplex PCR reads through MiXCR, listing each CDR3 protein once. The sample lists around 400,000 distinct CDR3 sequences; about 15% were seen once. Time point meaning: newly diagnosed GD, antithyroid drugs for less than 3 months. Scientists built the TCR library using RNA that was extracted from PBMCs. Overall study findings and caveats: Persistent Graves' patients possessed reduced TCR diversity relative to recently diagnosed ones.

A further study also used this sample, focusing on T cells in Graves' hyperthyroidism and ophthalmopathy. Turning to that study: Diagnosis relied on clinical symptoms, serum thyroxine and TRAb, thyroid ultrasound and orbital computed tomography.

This TCR was recovered from a woman between 40 and 50 years old with Graves disease. The specimen was peripheral blood mononuclear cells (PBMCs), collected at new diagnosis, from a patient treated with antithyroid drugs.

The CDR3 loop is CASSPLVGSSYEQYF. In DNA, the CDR3 is TGTGCCAGCAGTCCCCTCGTCGGAAGCTCCTACGAGCAGTACTTC. The rearrangement joins TRBV6-1 to TRBJ2-7; D unclear. Per germline, CDR1 MNHNS and CDR2 SASEGT. Trimming left V 5 bases short and J 0 bases short, with 14 bases between. CDR3 size: 15 residues.